This TCR beta chain was sequenced during a study of blood T cell repertoires in COVID-19. On the study more broadly: Spain, Italy and the United States supplied samples that represented acute and convalescent COVID-19. PBMCs, B-cell-depleted T cells, or T cells were the source of the cDNA or gDNA that made up the material.

Study processing details: Using reference gene primer amplification, nucleated cell counts were estimated. Measured with immunoSEQ multiplex PCR; TCRdb has only the in-frame clones, and not every one. For V, J and clone size, that table is used; D and trimming come from the DNA. In the table there are 60,000 or so clones, approximately 85% of which are singletons. This CDR3 contains 15 residues. Unmatched junction bases numbered 11, after V lost 4 bases and J lost 7 bases. Germline CDR1 reads SGHRS; CDR2 reads YFSETQ. This chain joins TRBV5-1 and TRBJ2-1, with 7 bases lining up with TRBD1. The clonotype comes from a human donor in a cohort sampled during active COVID-19. The specimen sequenced was peripheral blood. As DNA, the CDR3 is TGCGCCAGCAGCCCGACAGGGAAAGGGCCGAATGAGCAGTTCTTC. Encoded protein: CASSPTGKGPNEQFF.